Reported below is one T cell receptor beta chain. Its cognate antigen is unknown. With 7 bases clipped from V and 2 bases from J, the junction kept 9 bases outside the gene matches. Per germline, CDR1 DFQATT and CDR2 SNEGSKA (reference sequence). This CDR3 contains 14 residues. This entry is derived from a study of T cell repertoires in cytomegalovirus infection. Overall study: Recently identified HLA-C-restricted CMV epitopes were among the peptides used. It can be stated that public TCR beta signatures indicated CMV infection as well as a matching HLA type. General observations from the study: Based on cumulative public TCR beta family frequency, carriers of CMV plus the relevant HLA were identified. Dominating the ex vivo response were TCR beta clonotypes that were CMV-specific and HLA-C-restricted.

Each CDR3 protein is one row after TCRdb ran MiXCR on the reads. Of fewer than 900,000 distinct CDR3 sequences in the sample, roughly 28% are singletons; the top ten hold about an eighth. This receptor was taken from a human donor in good health (CMV status not recorded). Some clones in this sample may be carry-over from other donors' samples. The specimen comprised cultured CD8+ T cells from PBMCs, sampled from culture after CMV antigen stimulation. The chain couples TRBV20-1 to TRBJ1-2, with TRBD1 matching over 8 bases. CDR3 DNA: TGCAGTGTCGGGACAGGCGTATTGAACTATGGCTACACCTTC. This translates into CSVGTGVLNYGYTF.